A single sample is the source of the 26 T cell receptor beta chains below, sequenced in a study of regulatory T cells in long-lasting Graves disease. This sample's time point: newly diagnosed GD, antithyroid drugs for less than 3 months. PBMCs were the source of the RNA used for TCR sequencing. In building TCR beta libraries, iRepertoire HTBI primers were used together with Arm-PCR of CDR3 regions. TCRdb re-called the multiplex PCR reads through MiXCR, storing one row per CDR3 protein. The data hold around 400,000 distinct CDR3 sequences, with roughly a sixth observed a single time. This specimen was peripheral blood mononuclear cells (PBMCs), taken at new diagnosis, from a patient treated with antithyroid drugs. The receptors were gathered from a female donor with Graves disease.

This clonotype was picked up many times. V gene TRBV4-3 combines with J gene TRBJ1-1; possible D gene TRBD1, 5 bases. From germline, CDR1 is LGHNA and CDR2 YSLEER. V was trimmed by 1 base and J by 0 bases, leaving 9 bases between them. The CDR3 covers 15 residues. As DNA, the CDR3 is TGCGCCAGCAGCCAAGGAAGGGGCATGAACACTGAAGCTTTCTTT. This encodes CASSQGRGMNTEAFF.

This clonotype was counted at least ten times. The chain joins TRBV5-6 to TRBJ1-3; TRBD1 aligns across 7 bases. The CDR3 is 15 amino acids. CDR1 is SGHDT, CDR2 YYEEEE, per germline. The V and J ends lost 1 base and 4 bases, in that order; junction bases with no gene match: 5. The CDR3 here is CASSLWQGVGNTIYF. DNA for the CDR3: TGTGCCAGCAGCTTGTGGCAGGGGGTCGGAAACACCATATATTTT.

This clonotype came up many times. The CDR3 DNA is TGTGCCAGCAGTTTAATCATTGGGGGAGGGGAGACCCAGTACTTC. It yields the protein CASSLIIGGGETQYF. The chain carries TRBV27 and TRBJ2-5; the match to TRBD2 covers 7 bases. The CDR3 runs to 15 residues. The germline CDR1 and CDR2 sequences are MNHEY and SMNVEV (reference sequence). The J segment lost 5 bases and the V segment lost 2 bases, leaving 8 bases of the junction unmatched.

This clonotype was counted many times. V is TRBV7-9 and J is TRBJ1-4, with 10 bases identical to TRBD1. The CDR3 consists of 15 residues. V shed 5 bases and J 5 bases; nucleotides not matched to a gene: 5. Per the germline V gene, CDR1 is SEHNR and CDR2 is FQNEAQ (reference sequence). CDR3 amino acids: CASSHPGQGNEKLFF. As DNA, the CDR3 is TGTGCCAGCAGCCATCCGGGACAGGGGAATGAAAAACTGTTTTTT.

There are many counts of this clonotype. V usage is TRBV27 and J usage is TRBJ2-1, with a weak D call TRBD1 (6 bases). Germline CDR1 reads MNHEY; CDR2 reads SMNVEV (reference sequence). Trimming stripped 2 bases from V and 12 bases from J, with 14 bases between. The CDR3 has 13 residues. CDR3 residues: CASSLALGGGQFF. In DNA form, the CDR3 reads TGTGCCAGCAGTTTAGCTTTAGGGGGTGGGCAGTTCTTC.

This clonotype came up many times. The chain carries TRBV7-9 and TRBJ1-1; D call uncertain. Trimming stripped 5 bases from V and 3 bases from J, with 10 bases between. The CDR3 covers 13 residues. Germline CDR1 SEHNR, CDR2 FQNEAQ (reference sequence). CDR3 nucleotides: TGTGCCAGCAGCCATCCTGGGGACACTGAAGCTTTCTTT. Translation gives CASSHPGDTEAFF.

Ten or more counts support this clonotype. The chain's CDR3 is CSASPRLAGDSYEQYF. The CDR3 region has the DNA TGCAGTGCTAGCCCCCGACTAGCGGGGGACTCCTACGAGCAGTACTTC. This chain joins TRBV20-1 and TRBJ2-7; 12 nucleotides line up with TRBD2. J was trimmed by 0 bases and V by 3 bases; bases with no gene match: 6. Germline V gene lookup returns CDR1 DFQATT and CDR2 SNEGSKA (reference sequence). CDR3 length: 16 amino acids.

CDR3 coding DNA: TGTGCCACCAGCAGCGACAGGGGGCAACAGCCCCAGCATTTT. Its protein is CATSSDRGQQPQHF. This sequence joins TRBV15 and TRBJ1-5; TRBD1 aligns across 10 bases. The V gene end was trimmed by 3 bases and the J gene end by 7 bases; junction bases not matched to a gene: 3. Germline V gene lookup returns CDR1 LNHNV and CDR2 YYDKDF (reference sequence). This CDR3 is built from 14 residues.

This clonotype has a handful of counts. The CDR3 sequence: CAWSGASGSSSYNEQFF. CDR3 in DNA: TGTGCCTGGAGTGGGGCTAGCGGGAGTAGCTCCTACAATGAGCAGTTCTTC. V and J are TRBV30 and TRBJ2-1; 10 bases are shared with TRBD2. This CDR3 region has 17 residues. V trimming: 1 base; J trimming: 0 bases; junction bases outside the gene matches: 6. Per germline, CDR1 GTSNPN and CDR2 SVGIG (reference sequence).

The J gene is TRBJ2-2, the V gene TRBV7-2; D gene ambiguous. Germline values: CDR1 SGHTA, CDR2 FQGNSA. The CDR3 is 15 amino acids. The V end was cut by 9 bases, the J end by 3 bases, with 17 bases between. The CDR3 sequence is CASNTRTGYTGELFF. The CDR3 coding sequence is TGTGCCAGTAACACGAGGACCGGGTACACCGGGGAGCTGTTTTTT.

The chain combines TRBV24-1 with TRBJ2-1, with TRBD2 identical over 7 bases. The J segment lost 7 bases and the V segment lost 3 bases, leaving 8 bases of the junction unmatched. This CDR3 contains 15 residues. Germline CDR1 is KGHDR and CDR2 is SFDVKD. The CDR3: CATSDARTRVNEQFF. The CDR3 bases are TGTGCCACCAGTGATGCCAGGACTAGAGTTAATGAGCAGTTCTTC.

V is TRBV5-4 and J is TRBJ1-1, with unresolved D. Germline V gives CDR1 SGHNT, CDR2 YYREEE (reference sequence). Trimming removed 3 bases at V and 4 bases at J, with 13 bases between. The CDR3 is 14 amino acids. The chain's CDR3 is CASSSRKNSTEAFF. The DNA of the CDR3 is TGTGCCAGCAGCTCGAGAAAAAATAGCACTGAAGCTTTCTTT.

Here the CDR3 DNA reads TGCAGTGCTGGAATACTAGCGAGAGCCTACAATGAGCAGTTCTTC. Translated: CSAGILARAYNEQFF. The chain couples TRBV20-1 to TRBJ2-1; TRBD2 matches 7 bases. V shed 5 bases and J 2 bases; nucleotides not matched to a gene: 9. The CDR3 consists of 15 residues. CDR1 DFQATT and CDR2 SNEGSKA come from the germline V gene (reference sequence).

This clonotype was recorded at least ten times. V and J are TRBV6-5 and TRBJ2-7; D uncertain. The germline V and J ends were trimmed by 4 bases and 1 base, with 14 bases remaining between them. This CDR3 is 15 amino acids long. Germline V gives CDR1 MNHEY, CDR2 SVGAGI. The CDR3 DNA sequence: TGTGCCAGCAGTTCCCCCGACCCAGCTTCCTACGAGCAGTACTTC. Residues: CASSSPDPASYEQYF.

This clonotype has at least ten counts. The genes are TRBV9 and TRBJ2-3, with 7 bases identical to TRBD2. J was trimmed by 1 base and V by 2 bases; bases with no gene match: 4. The CDR3 covers 15 residues. The germline CDR1 and CDR2 sequences are SGDLS and YYNGEE. CDR3: CASSVTSERTDTQYF. The CDR3, as DNA: TGTGCCAGCAGCGTTACTAGCGAGCGCACAGATACGCAGTATTTT.

The rearrangement links TRBV5-4 to TRBJ2-2, with TRBD1 as a possible D gene (7 bases). V shed 4 bases and J shed 4 bases, with 20 bases lying between them. CDR3 size: 17 residues. Germline V gene data show CDR1 as SGHNT and CDR2 as YYREEE (reference sequence). CDR3 sequence (DNA): TGTGCCAGCAGCGACGCGGGCAGGGGGGTCGGCACCGGGGAGCTGTTTTTT. It codes for CASSDAGRGVGTGELFF.

This clonotype has ten or more counts. The V and J genes are TRBV2 and TRBJ1-2; D unresolved. Germline CDR1 SNHLY, CDR2 FYNNEI. The CDR3 contains 13 residues. V shed 2 bases and J shed 3 bases, with 7 bases lying between them. CDR3 bases: TGTGCCAGCAGTGAATTATCGGACTATGGCTACACCTTC. Protein product: CASSELSDYGYTF.

This clonotype has a count of ten or more. The chain is built from TRBV3-1 and TRBJ2-7; D might be TRBD1 (6 bases). The CDR3 is 14 residues long. Germline-derived CDR1 and CDR2 are LGHDT and YNNKEL (reference sequence). Trimming removed 3 bases from V and 2 bases from J, with 11 bases in between. CDR3 bases: TGTGCCAGCAGCCATCGGACAGTAGCCTACGAGCAGTACTTC. Amino acid sequence: CASSHRTVAYEQYF.

The J gene is TRBJ2-1, the V gene TRBV7-8; D call uncertain. The CDR3 is 14 residues long. Germline CDR1 and CDR2: SGHVS and FQNEAQ. The V end was cut by 5 bases, the J end by 1 base, with 9 bases between. As DNA, the CDR3 is TGTGCCAGCAGCGAGAGGTGGTCCTACAATGAGCAGTTCTTC. The encoded protein is CASSERWSYNEQFF.

The chain is built from TRBV13 and TRBJ1-1; D ambiguous. V shed 5 bases and J shed 5 bases, with 15 bases lying between them. This CDR3 is built from 14 residues. The germline gives CDR1 PRHDT, CDR2 FYEKMQ (reference sequence). CDR3: CASSLASKATEAFF. CDR3 bases: TGTGCCAGCAGCCTAGCCAGTAAAGCAACTGAAGCTTTCTTT.

This clonotype was detected once. Here the CDR3 DNA reads TGTGCCAGCAGTTACTCGACAGATAATTCACCCCTCCACTTT. Translating gives CASSYSTDNSPLHF. The chain links TRBV6-2 or TRBV6-3 to TRBJ1-6; maybe TRBD1 (5 bases). The CDR3 sequence is 14 residues long. The germline V gene has CDR1 MNHEY and CDR2 SVGEGT. V was shortened by 0 bases and J by 5 bases, with 5 bases between the two germline ends.

The rearrangement joins TRBV30 to TRBJ2-3; no reliable D call. Gene TRBJ1-1 matches the end of the DNA better, so the J call may be wrong. In germline, CDR1 is GTSNPN, CDR2 SVGIG (reference sequence). The CDR3 sequence is 12 residues long. CDR3 in amino acids: CAWSHAVRGAFF. In nucleotides, the CDR3 is TGTGCCTGGAGTCATGCGGTCCGGGGAGCTTTCTTT.

This clonotype was found a few times. The chain combines TRBV18 with TRBJ2-7; the D is unclear. V was pared by 2 bases and J by 4 bases, with 15 bases between. CDR1 is KGHSH and CDR2 is LQKENI in the germline V gene. The CDR3 covers 15 residues. CDR3 region: CASSPSGLAGYEQYF. Written as DNA, the CDR3 is TGTGCCAGCTCACCATCGGGTCTCGCCGGGTACGAGCAGTACTTC.

The sample holds a few counts of this clonotype. The chain combines TRBV28 with TRBJ2-7; possibly TRBD1 for D (5 bases). Germline lookup yields CDR1 MDHEN and CDR2 SYDVKM. CDR3 length: 12 residues. Trimming shortened V by 4 bases and J by 5 bases, and 9 bases separated the two germline ends. CDR3 residues: CASSYRPHEQYF. The DNA of the CDR3 is TGTGCCAGCAGTTACAGGCCCCACGAGCAGTACTTC.

This clonotype has a handful of counts. This chain links TRBV20-1 with TRBJ2-7; TRBD2 might be the D (6 bases). The CDR3 has 12 residues. V shed 3 bases and J shed 7 bases, with 13 bases lying between them. Germline values: CDR1 DFQATT, CDR2 SNEGSKA (reference sequence). DNA for the CDR3: TGCAGTGCTAGCCTCCGGGACTGGGAGCAGTACTTC. It yields the protein CSASLRDWEQYF.

Many counts were recorded for this clonotype. V is TRBV28 and J is TRBJ2-7; maybe TRBD1 (6 bases). Germline V gene sequence: CDR1 MDHEN, CDR2 SYDVKM. V lost 11 bases and J 4 bases, leaving 18 bases between the germline ends. The CDR3 consists of 13 residues. The CDR3 region is CAGMDSKGYEQYF. Here the CDR3 DNA reads TGTGCCGGGATGGACAGTAAGGGGTACGAGCAGTACTTC.